Each of the 7 T cell receptor beta chains below was sequenced from the same sample in a study of cytomegalovirus exposure and HLA in healthy donors. 60 Vbeta and 13 Jbeta primers were used in PCR. Some clones are missing from TCRdb's copy, which holds only in-frame ones; the method was immunoSEQ multiplex PCR. The sample has 130,000 to 150,000 clones, around 72% seen once. Input material: PBMCs. These receptor sequences come from a man in his forties or fifties in good health and CMV-seronegative.

The V call is TRBV4-1, the J call TRBJ2-2, with 7 bases fitting TRBD2. The germline V gene encodes CDR1 MGHRA and CDR2 YSYEKL. The length of the CDR3 is 14 residues. Trimming removed 8 bases from V and 3 bases from J; junction bases left unmatched: 6. CDR3 bases: TGCGCCAGCCGAGGGAGGGGCGACACCGGGGAGCTGTTTTTT. This sequence encodes CASRGRGDTGELFF.

The rearrangement uses TRBV28 and TRBJ2-1, with 9 bases fitting TRBD2. Germline CDR1 reads MDHEN; CDR2 reads SYDVKM. This CDR3 comprises 14 residues. V lost 7 bases and J lost 5; bases outside the gene matches: 6. This chain's CDR3 is CASTRTSANNEQFF. The CDR3 nucleotides read TGTGCCAGCACCCGGACTAGCGCAAACAATGAGCAGTTCTTC.

The chain carries TRBV29-1 and TRBJ2-3, with 12 bases matching TRBD1. The germline V gene encodes CDR1 SQVTM and CDR2 ANQGSEA. This CDR3 region has 15 residues. With V trimmed by 4 bases and J by 2 bases, 4 bases remained unmatched. The CDR3, as DNA: TGCAGCGTTGGACAGGGACAGGGGGCCACAGATACGCAGTATTTT. Translating it yields CSVGQGQGATDTQYF.

This sequence joins TRBV4-1 and TRBJ2-6; 7 bases match TRBD1. Germline CDR1 reads MGHRA; CDR2 reads YSYEKL. The V gene end was trimmed by 3 bases and the J gene end by 0 bases; junction bases not matched to a gene: 8. The CDR3 spans 18 residues. This CDR3 is CASSQPGQRSSGANVLTF. CDR3 coding DNA: TGCGCCAGCAGCCAGCCGGGACAGCGGAGCTCTGGGGCCAACGTCCTGACTTTC.

The J gene is TRBJ2-5, the V gene TRBV7-9; D uncertain. V was pared by 3 bases and J by 5 bases, with 13 bases between. Germline V gives CDR1 SEHNR, CDR2 FQNEAQ (reference sequence). The CDR3 runs to 14 residues. As DNA, the CDR3 is TGTGCCAGCAGCTTGGGTTTGGTGGAGGAGACCCAGTACTTC. This gives the protein CASSLGLVEETQYF.

The rearrangement links TRBV6-4 to TRBJ1-2; 8 nucleotides match TRBD1. V lost 2 bases, J lost 8 bases, and 13 bases stayed unmatched. This CDR3 is built from 16 residues. CDR1 and CDR2 (germline): MRHNA, SNTAGT. As DNA, the CDR3 is TGTGCCAGCAGTGACAGCTTCGGGCAGGGGGCAGGCGGCTACACCTTC. Translating it yields CASSDSFGQGAGGYTF.

In its sample, this clone was seen once. V is TRBV4-1 and J is TRBJ1-2; weak D call: TRBD1 (5 bases). CDR3 length: 15 residues. V dropped 4 bases and J dropped 0 bases, with 12 bases sitting between them. CDR1 is MGHRA, CDR2 YSYEKL, per germline. CDR3 coding DNA: TGCGCCAGCAGCCCGACAGCTCGGCCTAACTATGGCTACACCTTC. Its protein product is CASSPTARPNYGYTF.